One sample yielded the 29 T cell receptor beta chains listed below, sequenced in a study of T cells in Graves' hyperthyroidism and ophthalmopathy. The TCR beta CDR3 regions underwent amplification using RNA transcripts as the source. The TCR CDR3 was amplified in a first-round RT-PCR using the HTBI primer set. One entry per CDR3 protein, called by TCRdb with MiXCR from the multiplex PCR reads. Of around 250,000 distinct CDR3 sequences listed, approximately 14% are singletons. The sample comprised blood. Receptors originate from a woman aged 40 to 50 with Graves' hyperthyroidism that later progressed to Graves' ophthalmopathy.

The table lists this clonotype with many counts. The chain combines TRBV5-1 with TRBJ2-7, with D possibly TRBD1 on 6 matching bases. CDR3 length equals 15 residues. Germline V gives CDR1 SGHRS, CDR2 YFSETQ. Trimming stripped 4 bases from V and 0 bases from J, with 14 bases between. The CDR3: CASSAGAGNSYEQYF. CDR3 DNA: TGCGCCAGCAGCGCAGGGGCAGGGAACTCCTACGAGCAGTACTTC.

This clonotype was observed many times. The chain links TRBV28 to TRBJ1-5; 7 bases are a match to TRBD1. With V trimmed by 10 bases and J by 5 bases, 11 bases remained unmatched. Germline assignment: CDR1 MDHEN and CDR2 SYDVKM. This CDR3 region has 14 residues. The CDR3 bases are TGTGCCATCCAGCGACAGGGAGGGTATCAGCCCCAGCATTTT. It specifies CAIQRQGGYQPQHF.

This clonotype showed up many times. The chain couples TRBV29-1 to TRBJ2-3, with TRBD1 matching over 9 bases. Germline assignment: CDR1 SQVTM and CDR2 ANQGSEA. The J segment lost 8 bases and the V segment lost 6 bases, leaving 15 bases of the junction unmatched. The CDR3 is 15 amino acids. The CDR3 DNA follows: TGCAGCGTGACGGGCTGGGACAGGGATGTCGGTACGCAGTATTTT. This codes for CSVTGWDRDVGTQYF.

Many counts were recorded for this clonotype. This chain uses TRBV7-9 with TRBJ2-1; TRBD2 agrees at 14 bases. Trimming removed 4 bases from V and 6 bases from J; junction bases left unmatched: 11. Looked up from germline, CDR1 is SEHNR and CDR2 is FQNEAQ (reference sequence). The CDR3 is 18 amino acids. DNA of the CDR3: TGTGCCAGCAGCTCCAACCGCGGGACTAGCGGGAGTCTCAATGAGCAGTTCTTC. Protein product: CASSSNRGTSGSLNEQFF.

The J gene is TRBJ1-1, the V gene TRBV4-1; tentative D call: TRBD1 (6 bases). Germline-derived CDR1 and CDR2 are MGHRA and YSYEKL. With 3 bases removed from V and 0 bases from J, the gap between germline ends came to 11 bases. The CDR3 extends over 15 amino acids. Here the CDR3 reads CASSHPDRLNTEAFF. The DNA for the CDR3 is TGCGCCAGCAGCCACCCGGACAGACTGAACACTGAAGCTTTCTTT.

This clonotype was observed a handful of times. This chain joins TRBV6-2 or TRBV6-3 and TRBJ2-7; D assignment may be TRBD1 or TRBD2 (5 bases each). This CDR3 region has 13 residues. Per germline, CDR1 MNHEY and CDR2 SVGEGT. V was trimmed by 4 bases and J by 2 bases, leaving 9 bases between them. This chain's CDR3 is CASSSGAPYEQYF. The CDR3 DNA reads TGTGCCAGCAGTTCCGGGGCCCCCTACGAGCAGTACTTC.

This clonotype appeared many times. The J gene is TRBJ2-2, the V gene TRBV19; 8 bases line up with TRBD1. The CDR3 runs 15 residues. V trimming: 6 bases; J trimming: 14 bases; junction bases outside the gene matches: 17. CDR1 and CDR2 (germline): LNHDA, SQIVND (reference sequence). CDR3 sequence reads: CASSQTGNSQGALFF. The CDR3 bases are TGTGCCAGTAGCCAAACGGGGAACTCGCAGGGGGCCCTGTTTTTT. The full variable domain, with the rest looked up from reference TRBV19 and TRBJ2-2, is DGGITQSPKYLFRKEGQNVTLSCEQNLNHDAMYWYRQDPGQGLRLIYYSQIVNDFQKGDIAEGYSVSREKKESFPLTVTSAQKNPTAFYLCASSQTGNSQGALFFGEGSRLTVL.

This clonotype was detected ten times or more. This chain links TRBV6-5 with TRBJ2-5; 11 bases align to TRBD1. The CDR3 runs to 16 residues. V shed 0 bases, J shed 1 base, and the junction held 1 base outside the gene matches. Germline CDR1 is MNHEY and CDR2 is SVGAGI. The CDR3 loop is CASSYSGTGGQETQYF. In DNA, the CDR3 is TGTGCCAGCAGTTACTCGGGGACAGGGGGCCAAGAGACCCAGTACTTC.

This clonotype was recorded many times. The chain employs TRBV28 and TRBJ2-7; 10 nucleotides match TRBD2. Per the germline V gene, CDR1 is MDHEN and CDR2 is SYDVKM. With 4 bases clipped from V and 4 bases from J, the junction kept 10 bases outside the gene matches. The CDR3 totals 16 residues. The CDR3 loop is CASSSPSGRALYEQYF. The DNA for the CDR3 is TGTGCCAGCAGTTCACCAAGCGGGAGGGCCCTATACGAGCAGTACTTC.

The V call is TRBV27, the J call TRBJ2-1, with D perhaps matching TRBD1 (6 bases). The CDR3 length is 15 residues. Germline loops: CDR1 MNHEY, CDR2 SMNVEV (reference sequence). Trimming removed 6 bases at V and 15 bases at J, with 27 bases between. CDR3 bases: TGTGCCAGCAGCCTATTTGGGGGACACCAAAACCTGCCGTTCTTC. This gives the protein CASSLFGGHQNLPFF.

This clonotype was counted ten times or more. The chain employs TRBV4-1 and TRBJ1-6; D remains unclear. CDR3 length equals 14 residues. Germline loops: CDR1 MGHRA, CDR2 YSYEKL. The V end lost 5 bases, the J end lost 7 bases, and 12 bases lay between the germline ends. CDR3 coding DNA: TGCGCCAGCAGCGTCGGCGTGGGAAATTCACCCCTCCACTTT. This translates into CASSVGVGNSPLHF.

The chain employs TRBV7-3 and TRBJ2-7, with D uncertain. The V and J ends lost 2 bases and 2 bases respectively, with 13 bases between them. There are 15 residues in the CDR3. Germline lookup yields CDR1 SGHTA and CDR2 FQGTGA. This chain's CDR3 is CASSLEVAAPYEQYF. CDR3 nucleotide sequence: TGTGCCAGCAGCTTAGAGGTTGCAGCCCCCTACGAGCAGTACTTC.

This clonotype was observed many times. The V call is TRBV28, the J call TRBJ1-2, with D unresolved. This CDR3 is 12 amino acids long. CDR1 MDHEN and CDR2 SYDVKM come from the germline V gene. Deletions cut 4 bases from V and 8 bases from J, with 11 bases between. The CDR3 nucleotides are TGTGCCAGCAGTTACCCGGGATTCGGCTACACCTTC. It yields the protein CASSYPGFGYTF.

In its sample, this clonotype was seen many times. The V and J genes are TRBV4-1 and TRBJ2-3; TRBD2 agrees at 9 bases. Per the germline V gene, CDR1 is MGHRA and CDR2 is YSYEKL. Trimming at V came to 1 base and at J to 5 bases, leaving 13 bases not matched to a gene. The CDR3 contains 18 residues. DNA for the CDR3: TGCGCCAGCAGCCAAGGCCCTTGGCGGGAGGGCCTTAGAGATACGCAGTATTTT. Protein product: CASSQGPWREGLRDTQYF.

This clonotype was seen repeatedly, ten times or more. The chain joins TRBV28 to TRBJ2-7; 10 bases are shared with TRBD2. CDR1 and CDR2 (germline): MDHEN, SYDVKM. There are 14 residues in the CDR3. The V gene end was trimmed by 3 bases and the J gene end by 3 bases; junction bases not matched to a gene: 2. CDR3 sequence (DNA): TGTGCCAGCAGTTTTCTAGCGGGAGACTACGAGCAGTACTTC. This translates into CASSFLAGDYEQYF.

This clonotype was counted a few times. The chain is built from TRBV19 and TRBJ2-1; perhaps TRBD2 as D (5 bases). V was clipped by 4 bases and J by 0 bases, with 13 bases between them. The CDR3 has 16 amino acids. Germline CDR1 and CDR2: LNHDA and SQIVND (reference sequence). This CDR3 is CASSSRRAGSYNEQFF. The CDR3, as DNA: TGTGCCAGTAGTAGCCGGCGGGCGGGCTCCTACAATGAGCAGTTCTTC.

This clonotype was seen ten or more times. The genes are TRBV12-3 or TRBV12-4 and TRBJ2-5, with 8 bases aligning to TRBD2. The CDR3 loop spans 16 amino acids. The junction had 12 bases not matched to a gene; V was cut back by 7 bases and J by 2 bases. The DNA for the CDR3 is TGTGCCAGCACCCCGCGGAGCGGGGGTGCTCAAGAGACCCAGTACTTC. Translated, it gives CASTPRSGGAQETQYF.

At least ten counts were recorded for this clonotype. V is TRBV5-1 and J is TRBJ2-7, with D tentatively TRBD1 (6 bases). CDR1 and CDR2 from the germline V gene are SGHRS and YFSETQ. CDR3 length: 13 residues. With 1 base removed from V and 2 bases from J, the gap between germline ends came to 7 bases. The CDR3 sequence is CASSLRTAYEQYF. The CDR3 DNA is TGCGCCAGCAGCTTGAGGACAGCCTACGAGCAGTACTTC.

The sample holds many counts of this clonotype. The chain joins TRBV18 to TRBJ1-6; D is ambiguous. The ends were cut back, 6 bases at V and 7 bases at J, with 13 bases in the middle. CDR3 length: 14 amino acids. CDR1 is KGHSH, CDR2 LQKENI, per germline. CDR3 nucleotide sequence: TGTGCCAGCTCGGATGTAAACATGAATTCACCCCTCCACTTT. Protein: CASSDVNMNSPLHF.

This clonotype has a count of ten or more. This chain uses TRBV30 with TRBJ2-6, with 9 bases lining up with TRBD1. Trimming removed 0 bases from V and 3 bases from J; junction bases left unmatched: 9. CDR3 size: 18 residues. Per the germline V gene, CDR1 is GTSNPN and CDR2 is SVGIG (reference sequence). This CDR3 is CAWSVRRTGVFGANVLTF. CDR3 DNA: TGTGCCTGGAGTGTACGTAGGACAGGGGTGTTTGGGGCCAACGTCCTGACTTTC.

At least ten counts were recorded for this clonotype. The V gene is TRBV29-1, the J gene TRBJ2-1; D ambiguous. Germline assignment: CDR1 SQVTM and CDR2 ANQGSEA. V lost 6 bases and J lost 6, with 18 bases in between. The CDR3 runs 14 residues. CDR3: CSVSPADSGNEQFF. The DNA for the CDR3 is TGCAGCGTGAGTCCGGCAGATTCGGGCAATGAGCAGTTCTTC.

The chain joins TRBV20-1 to TRBJ2-1; 11 nucleotides line up with TRBD2. The V segment lost 0 bases and the J segment 0 bases; nucleotides outside the gene matches: 10. Germline V gene lookup returns CDR1 DFQATT and CDR2 SNEGSKA (reference sequence). This CDR3 comprises 19 residues. The CDR3 coding sequence is TGCAGTGCTAGAGATCCGAATGGACTAGCGGGCCGCTCCTACAATGAGCAGTTCTTC. It yields the protein CSARDPNGLAGRSYNEQFF.

This clonotype came up a few times. The chain couples TRBV7-6 to TRBJ2-5; D is uncertain. The CDR3 has 16 residues. The ends were cut back, 5 bases at V and 1 base at J, with 17 bases in the middle. The germline gives CDR1 SGHVS, CDR2 FNYEAQ. Here the CDR3 DNA reads TGTGCCAGCAGCCCCCCCAGCCTACTAATCCAAGAGACCCAGTACTTC. This encodes CASSPPSLLIQETQYF.

This rearrangement joins TRBV4-2 to TRBJ2-3; 10 bases map to TRBD2. Germline V gives CDR1 LGHNA, CDR2 YNFKEQ. The J segment lost 2 bases and the V segment lost 3 bases, leaving 8 bases of the junction unmatched. There are 17 residues in the CDR3. The CDR3 coding sequence is TGTGCCAGCAGCCATGATCCTAGCGGGAGTTTCACAGATACGCAGTATTTT. Translating it yields CASSHDPSGSFTDTQYF.

This clonotype was seen ten or more times. This CDR3 reads CAWRKAGAFYEQYF. The CDR3 DNA reads TGTGCCTGGAGAAAGGCGGGAGCTTTCTACGAGCAGTACTTC. This chain links TRBV30 with TRBJ2-7; 7 bases are a match to TRBD2. The CDR3 is made up of 14 amino acids. V dropped 3 bases and J dropped 3; count of bases not matched to a gene: 8. Germline assignment: CDR1 GTSNPN and CDR2 SVGIG (reference sequence).

This clonotype has at least ten counts. The CDR3, as DNA: TGTGCCAGCAGCTTAGTCCAGACTCAGCCCCAGCATTTT. Residues: CASSLVQTQPQHF. The V call is TRBV11-2, the J call TRBJ1-5, with D unclear. The germline gives CDR1 SGHAT, CDR2 FQNNGV. This CDR3 spans 13 amino acids. The V end lost 1 base, the J end lost 6 bases, and 7 bases lay between the germline ends. Full variable domain (outside the CDR3, taken from reference TRBV11-2 and TRBJ1-5): EAGVAQSPRYKIIEKRQSVAFWCNPISGHATLYWYQQILGQGPKLLIQFQNNGVVDDSQLPKDRFSAERLKGVDSTLKIQPAKLEDSAVYLCASSLVQTQPQHFGDGTRLSIL.

This clonotype came up a few times. The rearrangement uses TRBV5-6 and TRBJ1-2, with a tentative D call TRBD1 (5 bases). CDR3 length: 14 amino acids. The germline gives CDR1 SGHDT, CDR2 YYEEEE. Trimming left V 0 bases short and J 4 bases short, with 10 bases between. CDR3 loop: CASSLGHQGYGYTF. CDR3 DNA sequence: TGTGCCAGCAGCTTGGGGCACCAGGGCTATGGCTACACCTTC.

This clonotype was seen many times. V is TRBV20-1 and J is TRBJ1-4; D gene uncertain. V was clipped by 4 bases and J by 3 bases, with 9 bases between them. The CDR3 contains 13 residues. CDR1 DFQATT and CDR2 SNEGSKA come from the germline V gene (reference sequence). The chain's CDR3 is CSAISQPNEKLFF. CDR3 sequence (DNA): TGCAGTGCTATATCTCAACCTAATGAAAAACTGTTTTTT.

This clonotype was observed many times. The chain combines TRBV28 with TRBJ2-1, with D maybe TRBD2 (6 bases). The V and J ends lost 8 bases and 7 bases respectively, with 24 bases between them. Germline V gene sequence: CDR1 MDHEN, CDR2 SYDVKM. CDR3 length equals 16 residues. In nucleotides, the CDR3 is TGTGCCAGCGGGACTTCTGGGGCGACTAGTCCGAATGAGCAGTTCTTC. It translates to CASGTSGATSPNEQFF. The whole variable domain, remainder taken from reference TRBV28 and TRBJ2-1, is DVKVTQSSRYLVKRTGEKVFLECVQDMDHENMFWYRQDPGLGLRLIYFSYDVKMKEKGDIPEGYSVSREKKERFSLILESASTNQTSMYLCASGTSGATSPNEQFFGPGTRLTVL.